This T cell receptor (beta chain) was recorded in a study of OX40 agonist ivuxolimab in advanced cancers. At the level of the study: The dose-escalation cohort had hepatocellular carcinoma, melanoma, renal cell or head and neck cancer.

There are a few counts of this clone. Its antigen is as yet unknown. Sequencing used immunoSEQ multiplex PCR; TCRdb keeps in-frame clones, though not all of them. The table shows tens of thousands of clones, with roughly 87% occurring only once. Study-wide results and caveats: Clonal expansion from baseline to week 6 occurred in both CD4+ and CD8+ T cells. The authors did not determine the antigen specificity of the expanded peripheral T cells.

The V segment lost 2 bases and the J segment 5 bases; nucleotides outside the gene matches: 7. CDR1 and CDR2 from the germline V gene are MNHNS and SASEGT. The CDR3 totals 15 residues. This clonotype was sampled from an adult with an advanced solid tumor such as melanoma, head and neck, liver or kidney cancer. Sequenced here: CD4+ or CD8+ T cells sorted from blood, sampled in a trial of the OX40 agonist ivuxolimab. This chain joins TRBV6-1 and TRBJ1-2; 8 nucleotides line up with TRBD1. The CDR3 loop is CASSEQLGQGYGYTF. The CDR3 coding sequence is TGTGCCAGCAGTGAACAGTTAGGACAGGGATATGGCTACACCTTC.